Presented here are 24 T cell receptor beta chains from one specimen sequenced in a study of blood T cell repertoires in COVID-19. Data came from immunoSEQ multiplex PCR; TCRdb stores just in-frame clones and leaves some out. Here the sample spans about 230,000 clones, roughly 91% being singletons. The sample comprised PBMCs or T cells enriched from blood (not recorded which). All receptors come from a woman aged 25 to 39 with acute COVID-19.

This clone has more than one count but fewer than ten. The identical CDR3 is also encoded by other nucleotide sequences in the sample. V gene TRBV28 combines with J gene TRBJ2-7; tentatively, D is TRBD1 (5 bases). The CDR3 contains 13 residues. Looked up from germline, CDR1 is MDHEN and CDR2 is SYDVKM. V lost 3 bases to trimming and J lost 1 base, with 7 bases between them. CDR3 bases: TGTGCCAGCAGTTTGGGGCTGTCCTACGAGCAGTACTTC. Protein product: CASSLGLSYEQYF.

This chain links TRBV10-3 with TRBJ1-1; 8 bases align to TRBD1. The CDR3 has 14 residues. V shed 10 bases, J shed 1 base, and the junction held 8 bases outside the gene matches. Per germline, CDR1 ENHRY and CDR2 SYGVKD. The CDR3 nucleotides read TGTGCCACCGAGCCCGACAGGGGGAACACTGAAGCTTTCTTT. Its protein is CATEPDRGNTEAFF.

V is TRBV6-5 and J is TRBJ2-3; tentatively, D is TRBD2 (6 bases). The V gene lost 8 bases and the J gene lost 4 bases, with 13 bases spanning the gap. This CDR3 is 13 amino acids long. Germline CDR1 and CDR2: MNHEY and SVGAGI. The CDR3, as DNA: TGTGCCAGCTCTAGCGACACGTCAGATACGCAGTATTTT. Protein: CASSSDTSDTQYF.

V and J are TRBV5-6 and TRBJ1-3; 7 positions match TRBD1. The germline V gene has CDR1 SGHDT and CDR2 YYEEEE. With 3 bases clipped from V and 2 bases from J, the junction kept 8 bases outside the gene matches. The CDR3 is 16 residues long. CDR3 loop: CASSWDSAFTGNTIYF. The CDR3 DNA reads as TGTGCCAGCAGCTGGGACAGTGCGTTCACTGGAAACACCATATATTTT.

J is TRBJ1-5 and V is TRBV7-9, with D possibly matching TRBD1 (5 bases). Trimming stripped 5 bases from V and 2 bases from J, with 10 bases between. CDR3 length: 14 residues. The V gene's germline CDR1 is SEHNR and CDR2 FQNEAQ (reference sequence). The CDR3 DNA reads as TGTGCCAGCAGCGACGAAGGGGGCAATCAGCCCCAGCATTTT. This sequence encodes CASSDEGGNQPQHF.

The CDR3 reads CAIHGQGRNSPLHF. CDR3 DNA: TGTGCCATCCATGGACAGGGGAGAAATTCACCCCTCCACTTT. The chain couples TRBV7-2 to TRBJ1-6; TRBD1 agrees at 9 bases. Germline V gene data show CDR1 as SGHTA and CDR2 as FQGNSA. The V and J ends lost 10 bases and 7 bases, in that order; junction bases with no gene match: 8. The CDR3 consists of 14 residues.

This rearrangement joins TRBV7-3 to TRBJ1-1; 7 positions agree with TRBD1. V lost 5 bases and J lost 5; bases outside the gene matches: 5. Germline V gives CDR1 SGHTA, CDR2 FQGTGA. The CDR3 is 13 amino acids. The CDR3 spells CASSITTGTEAFF. The CDR3 nucleotides are TGTGCCAGCAGCATCACGACAGGGACTGAAGCTTTCTTT.

The genes are TRBV5-4 and TRBJ2-7, with TRBD2 identical over 14 bases. Germline values: CDR1 SGHNT, CDR2 YYREEE (reference sequence). V trimming: 5 bases; J trimming: 2 bases; junction bases outside the gene matches: 3. The CDR3 consists of 15 residues. CDR3 nucleotides: TGTGCCAGCAGTATGGGACTAGCGGGGGCCTACGAGCAGTACTTC. It translates to CASSMGLAGAYEQYF.

This chain uses TRBV30 with TRBJ2-3; TRBD1 matches 8 bases. The CDR3 is 12 residues long. Germline CDR1 and CDR2: GTSNPN and SVGIG (reference sequence). V lost 3 bases and J lost 7; bases outside the gene matches: 3. The CDR3: CAWRDRGYTQYF. CDR3 nucleotides: TGTGCCTGGAGAGACAGGGGATATACGCAGTATTTT.

The chain uses TRBV5-6 and TRBJ1-1; 9 nucleotides align to TRBD1. The CDR3 totals 15 residues. Germline-derived CDR1 and CDR2 are SGHDT and YYEEEE. Unmatched junction bases numbered 9, after V lost 3 bases and J lost 6 bases. CDR3 in DNA: TGTGCCAGCAGCTCCGGGACAGGGCTGGTTTCTGAAGCTTTCTTT. It encodes CASSSGTGLVSEAFF.

The J gene is TRBJ1-4, the V gene TRBV7-2; a possible D gene is TRBD1 (5 bases). The CDR3 spans 16 residues. V dropped 5 bases and J dropped 4 bases, with 17 bases sitting between them. The germline V gene encodes CDR1 SGHTA and CDR2 FQGNSA. In DNA, the CDR3 is TGTGCCAGCAGCAACCCAGAGGAGGGGTTTAATGAAAAACTGTTTTTT. It specifies CASSNPEEGFNEKLFF.

The sample holds one count of this clone. This sequence joins TRBV7-9 and TRBJ2-1, with 8 nucleotides matching TRBD2. With V trimmed by 3 bases and J by 2 bases, 6 bases remained unmatched. The CDR3 sequence is 16 residues long. Per the germline V gene, CDR1 is SEHNR and CDR2 is FQNEAQ (reference sequence). CDR3 DNA: TGTGCCAGCAGCTTTACCCCGGGGGGGCCCTACAATGAGCAGTTCTTC. Encoded protein: CASSFTPGGPYNEQFF.

The chain has TRBV29-1 and TRBJ2-2, with D possibly being TRBD2 (6 bases). This CDR3 is 16 amino acids long. Trimming shortened V by 5 bases and J by 0 bases, and 16 bases separated the two germline ends. Germline V gene data show CDR1 as SQVTM and CDR2 as ANQGSEA. The CDR3 coding sequence is TGCAGCGTTTCTCAAAGAGGCGGGACGAACACCGGGGAGCTGTTTTTT. The encoded protein is CSVSQRGGTNTGELFF.

This chain links TRBV28 with TRBJ1-3; TRBD1 aligns across 8 bases. The CDR3 is 16 residues long. Germline assignment: CDR1 MDHEN and CDR2 SYDVKM. J was trimmed by 3 bases and V by 2 bases; bases with no gene match: 6. CDR3 loop: CASSLETGVHGNTIYF. The CDR3 coding sequence is TGTGCCAGCAGTTTAGAGACAGGGGTTCATGGAAACACCATATATTTT.

The chain combines TRBV15 with TRBJ2-7, with D perhaps TRBD1 (5 bases). V lost 4 bases to trimming and J lost 2 bases, with 12 bases between them. CDR1 is LNHNV and CDR2 is YYDKDF in the germline V gene (reference sequence). The CDR3 is made up of 14 amino acids. The CDR3 DNA is TGTGCCACCAGCATACGACAGTCCCCCTACGAGCAGTACTTC. As protein: CATSIRQSPYEQYF.

The chain couples TRBV9 to TRBJ2-5; 11 bases are a match to TRBD2. Germline loops: CDR1 SGDLS, CDR2 YYNGEE. V gave up 2 bases and J gave up 5 bases; unmatched junction bases: 5. CDR3 length equals 15 residues. The CDR3, as DNA: TGTGCCAGCAGCGTTAGCGGGGGGGCCCGGGAGACCCAGTACTTC. Translating it yields CASSVSGGARETQYF.

The J gene is TRBJ2-3, the V gene TRBV6-4; TRBD2 agrees at 8 bases. The CDR3 totals 16 residues. V was pared by 0 bases and J by 2 bases, with 4 bases of the junction left unmatched. Germline-derived CDR1 and CDR2 are MRHNA and SNTAGT. CDR3 loop: CASSDSTGGLTDTQYF. The CDR3 DNA reads as TGTGCCAGCAGTGACTCGACGGGGGGGCTCACAGATACGCAGTATTTT.

V and J are TRBV10-3 and TRBJ1-1; D is perhaps TRBD1 (5 bases). With 0 bases removed from V and 6 bases from J, the gap between germline ends came to 17 bases. Germline CDR1 reads ENHRY; CDR2 reads SYGVKD. The CDR3 covers 16 residues. CDR3 bases: TGTGCCATCAGTGAGTCTGGCGGGAGGGGTCGTCCTGAAGCTTTCTTT. It encodes CAISESGGRGRPEAFF.

The count of this clone is one. This chain joins TRBV5-1 and TRBJ1-1, with 7 bases that match TRBD1. V lost 0 bases to trimming and J lost 3 bases; unmatched junction nucleotides: 5. The CDR3 length is 15 residues. Germline V CDR1 and CDR2: SGHRS, YFSETQ. CDR3 residues: CASSLVTGQYTEAFF. The CDR3 nucleotides read TGCGCCAGCAGCTTGGTCACGGGACAGTACACTGAAGCTTTCTTT.

The DNA for the CDR3 is TGTGCCAGCAGCCAGGGTAGCGGGGGGGCAAACATTCAGTACTTC. Its translation is CASSQGSGGANIQYF. This sequence joins TRBV3-1 (or the pseudogene TRBV3-2) and TRBJ2-4, with TRBD2 identical over 11 bases. Losses at the gene ends were 3 bases for V and 6 bases for J; bases not matched to a gene: 4. The CDR3 spans 15 residues. Germline lookup yields CDR1 LGHDT and CDR2 YNNKEL (reference sequence).

This CDR3 reads CASSSGNRGNTEAFF. CDR3 DNA sequence: TGTGCCAGCAGCTCCGGGAATCGAGGAAACACTGAAGCTTTCTTT. The genes are TRBV7-2 and TRBJ1-1; D unclear. Looked up from germline, CDR1 is SGHTA and CDR2 is FQGNSA. This CDR3 has 15 amino acids. V lost 4 bases and J 2 bases, leaving 14 bases between the germline ends.

V is TRBV5-6 and J is TRBJ1-6; 12 positions match TRBD1. The CDR3 is made up of 18 amino acids. Germline V gene sequence: CDR1 SGHDT, CDR2 YYEEEE. V was pared by 4 bases and J by 7 bases, with 12 bases of the junction left unmatched. As DNA, the CDR3 is TGTGCCAGCAGCAATTCCTATCCCGGGACAGGGGGCAATTCACCCCTCCACTTT. Its translation is CASSNSYPGTGGNSPLHF.

The V call is TRBV7-5, the J call TRBJ1-5; the table names TRBD1, a call not compared with the DNA. TRBV7-5 is given as a pseudogene. CDR3 length equals 15 residues. The CDR3 DNA sequence: TGTGTCAGAAGCTTAGGGACAGGGTTCAATCAGCCCCAGCATTTT. Its protein product is CVRSLGTGFNQPQHF.

The chain couples TRBV14 to TRBJ1-1, with TRBD1 as a possible D gene (6 bases). Germline V gives CDR1 SGHDN, CDR2 FVKESK. This CDR3 spans 12 amino acids. V lost 11 bases to trimming and J lost 0 bases, with 10 bases between them. The CDR3 DNA reads TGTGCCTCGGGACAAGTGAACACTGAAGCTTTCTTT. Translated: CASGQVNTEAFF.